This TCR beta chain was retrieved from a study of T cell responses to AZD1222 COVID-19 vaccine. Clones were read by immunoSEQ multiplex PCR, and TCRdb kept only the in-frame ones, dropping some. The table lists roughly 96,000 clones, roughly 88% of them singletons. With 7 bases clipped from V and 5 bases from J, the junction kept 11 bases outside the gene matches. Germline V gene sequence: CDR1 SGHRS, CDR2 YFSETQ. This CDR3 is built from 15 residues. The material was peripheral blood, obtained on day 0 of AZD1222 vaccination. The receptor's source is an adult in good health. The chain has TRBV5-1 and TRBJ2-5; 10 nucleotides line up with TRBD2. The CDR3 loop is CASGASGSLGETQYF. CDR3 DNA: TGCGCCAGCGGGGCTAGCGGGAGTTTAGGGGAGACCCAGTACTTC. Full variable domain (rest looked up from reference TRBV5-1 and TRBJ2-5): KAGVTQTPRYLIKTRGQQVTLSCSPISGHRSVSWYQQTPGQGLQFLFEYFSETQRNKGNFPGRFSGRQFSNSRSEMNVSTLELGDSALYLCASGASGSLGETQYFGPGTRLLVL.